A single T cell receptor beta chain is shown here with its context. Its target is unknown. Germline trimming cut 3 bases from V and 6 bases from J; bases unmatched to any gene: 8. The CDR3 has 16 residues. Germline loops: CDR1 LGHNA, CDR2 YNFKEQ. The treatment: 15 to 20 received Ad26.COV2.S at low or high dose, single or two shots; about five received placebo; per-sample allocation not given. Day 63 after the first injection of vaccine or placebo was the sampling time. Boston hosted the donor, who was an adult aged 18-55 years. This entry is derived from a study of Ad26.COV2.S vaccination and SARS-CoV-2 variants. At the level of the study: In the study, Ad26.COV2.S was injected intramuscularly once, or twice 56 days apart. Findings and caveats of the study: Placebo recipients showed lower spike-specific TCR breadth than vaccinees. Substantial breadth in spike-specific CD8+ and CD4+ T cell responses was reportedly seen after vaccination.

Assay used: immunoSEQ multiplex PCR; TCRdb lists only in-frame clones, some missing. This sample has 350,000 to 600,000 clones, with roughly 87% found just once. Sequencing used peripheral blood, obtained in a trial of Ad26.COV2.S vaccine versus placebo. The chain is built from TRBV4-2 and TRBJ1-5; 10 bases align to TRBD1. The sequence came from a person aged 18 to 59 who received the Ad26.COV2.S COVID-19 vaccine or a placebo. This CDR3 reads CASSQGDRGLGQPQHF. The DNA of the CDR3 is TGTGCCAGCAGCCAGGGCGACAGGGGGCTGGGTCAGCCCCAGCATTTT.